Following are 30 T cell receptor beta chains from one sample sequenced in a study of T-cell reconstitution after alpha-beta-depleted transplantation in children. A library of TCRbeta sequences, prepared with unique molecular identifiers, was generated. TCRdb re-derived calls from the PCR reads in MiXCR, one entry per CDR3 protein. The sample lists 200,000 to 250,000 distinct CDR3 sequences; roughly a quarter were seen once. The specimen was PBMCs, mostly from graft donor cells, collected 360 days after TCRalphabeta/CD19-depleted stem cell transplant. The source of these receptors is a female patient younger than 10 who had a stem cell transplant for congenital amegakaryocytic thrombocytopenia, so the T cells may come from the graft donor.

V is TRBV11-3 and J is TRBJ2-5; D is perhaps TRBD2 (5 bases). The CDR3 sequence is 15 residues long. The V gene's germline CDR1 is SGHNT and CDR2 YENEEA. Trimming cost V 5 bases and J 3 bases, with 16 bases left between them. CDR3 amino acids: CASSPGYRREETQYF. Written as DNA, the CDR3 is TGTGCCAGCAGCCCAGGCTATAGGCGGGAAGAGACCCAGTACTTC.

A few counts support this clonotype. V usage is TRBV11-2 and J usage is TRBJ2-1; 11 bases are a match to TRBD2. V shed 1 base and J 8 bases; nucleotides not matched to a gene: 13. There are 18 residues in the CDR3. From germline, CDR1 is SGHAT and CDR2 FQNNGV. The CDR3 bases are TGTGCCAGCAGCTTAGGTCTTAGCGGGGGGGTTCTCGCCTATGAGCAGTTCTTC. Encoded protein: CASSLGLSGGVLAYEQFF.

This clonotype turned up a few times. The chain combines TRBV7-2 with TRBJ2-7, with 11 nucleotides matching TRBD1. The CDR3 is 16 amino acids. The V segment lost 4 bases and the J segment 4 bases; nucleotides outside the gene matches: 9. The germline CDR1 and CDR2 sequences are SGHTA and FQGNSA. The chain's CDR3 is CASSYNRDRGAYEQYF. CDR3 sequence (DNA): TGTGCCAGCAGCTACAACCGGGACAGGGGGGCGTACGAGCAGTACTTC.

In this sample, this clonotype turned up a few times. The chain links TRBV12-3 or TRBV12-4 to TRBJ1-5, with 7 bases fitting TRBD1. This CDR3 region has 14 residues. The junction had 4 bases not matched to a gene; V was cut back by 6 bases and J by 2 bases. DNA for the CDR3: TGTGCCAGCAGCAATGGGACAGGCAATCAGCCCCAGCATTTT. Its translation is CASSNGTGNQPQHF.

This clonotype was observed a handful of times. V usage is TRBV4-1 and J usage is TRBJ2-5, with D tentatively TRBD2 (7 bases). Trimming took 0 bases from V and 5 from J, leaving 13 bases between them. CDR3 size: 15 residues. The germline V gene encodes CDR1 MGHRA and CDR2 YSYEKL. CDR3 DNA sequence: TGCGCCAGCAGCCAAGACGGGGGGCGGCAGGAGACCCAGTACTTC. This sequence encodes CASSQDGGRQETQYF.

This chain connects TRBV25-1 to TRBJ2-1; D might be TRBD1 (5 bases). Germline V gives CDR1 MGHDK, CDR2 SYGVNS. V was cut by 8 bases and J by 7 bases, with 15 bases left in between. The CDR3 is made up of 13 amino acids. CDR3 sequence: CASQLGPRNEQFF. CDR3 DNA sequence: TGTGCCAGCCAGTTGGGGCCTAGGAATGAGCAGTTCTTC. The whole variable domain, filled in from reference TRBV25-1 and TRBJ2-1, reads EADIYQTPRYLVIGTGKKITLECSQTMGHDKMYWYQQDPGMELHLIHYSYGVNSTEKGDLSSESTVSRIRTEHFPLTLESARPSHTSQYLCASQLGPRNEQFFGPGTRLTVL.

This clonotype was detected only a few times. The chain has TRBV5-1 and TRBJ2-3; D uncertain. The CDR3 covers 13 residues. CDR1 SGHRS and CDR2 YFSETQ come from the germline V gene. Trimming left V 5 bases short and J 2 bases short, with 9 bases between. The CDR3 here is CASSTRPTDTQYF. The CDR3 nucleotides are TGCGCCAGCAGTACGCGCCCCACAGATACGCAGTATTTT.

Only a few counts were recorded for this clonotype. The CDR3 sequence: CSASTLGTPLRSYNEQFF. CDR3 sequence (DNA): TGCAGTGCTAGTACCCTGGGGACTCCCCTTCGCTCCTACAATGAGCAGTTCTTC. This chain uses TRBV20-1 with TRBJ2-1, with D possibly TRBD2 on 6 matching bases. V dropped 3 bases and J dropped 0 bases, with 21 bases sitting between them. This CDR3 contains 18 residues. Germline V lookup: CDR1 DFQATT, CDR2 SNEGSKA (reference sequence).

V usage is TRBV20-1 and J usage is TRBJ2-5, with D possibly TRBD2 on 6 matching bases. V was shortened by 6 bases and J by 3 bases, with 14 bases between the two germline ends. The CDR3 length is 13 residues. CDR1 DFQATT and CDR2 SNEGSKA come from the germline V gene (reference sequence). CDR3 loop: CSAHGGTKETQYF. The CDR3 DNA reads as TGCAGTGCCCATGGAGGGACCAAAGAGACCCAGTACTTC.

The gene calls are TRBV28 and TRBJ1-1; 10 bases are shared with TRBD1. This CDR3 comprises 16 residues. CDR1 MDHEN and CDR2 SYDVKM come from the germline V gene. V shed 3 bases, J shed 7 bases, and the junction held 11 bases outside the gene matches. In DNA, the CDR3 is TGTGCCAGCAGTTTTCCGAACGACAGGGGGCGCAATGAAGCTTTCTTT. Residues: CASSFPNDRGRNEAFF.

The rearrangement links TRBV10-3 to TRBJ2-5; D is possibly TRBD1 (6 bases). The CDR3 contains 13 residues. V dropped 10 bases and J dropped 1 base, with 13 bases sitting between them. CDR1 is ENHRY, CDR2 SYGVKD, per germline. The CDR3 coding sequence is TGTGCCACTCAAGGGGGAGCCCAAGAGACCCAGTACTTC. Protein sequence: CATQGGAQETQYF.

V usage is TRBV5-4 and J usage is TRBJ2-6; either TRBD1 or TRBD2 may fit D (5 bases each). This CDR3 has 18 residues. The ends were cut back, 4 bases at V and 4 bases at J, with 21 bases in the middle. Germline assignment: CDR1 SGHNT and CDR2 YYREEE (reference sequence). Written as DNA, the CDR3 is TGTGCCAGCAGCCTGGGACGTCCTGGGTTGTCAGGGGCCAACGTCCTGACTTTC. Its translation: CASSLGRPGLSGANVLTF. The entire variable domain, with the rest obtained from reference TRBV5-4 and TRBJ2-6, is as follows: ETGVTQSPTHLIKTRGQQVTLRCSSQSGHNTVSWYQQALGQGPQFIFQYYREEENGRGNFPPRFSGLQFPNYSSELNVNALELDDSALYLCASSLGRPGLSGANVLTFGAGSRLTVL.

This clonotype was observed a few times. The chain has TRBV12-3 or TRBV12-4 and TRBJ2-7; D call uncertain. With 2 bases removed from V and 4 bases from J, the gap between germline ends came to 12 bases. The CDR3 has 14 residues. The CDR3, as DNA: TGTGCCAGCAGTTTACGGAATCCTATATACGAGCAGTACTTC. Translating it yields CASSLRNPIYEQYF.

The V gene is TRBV7-8, the J gene TRBJ2-1, with D tentatively TRBD1 (6 bases). The germline gives CDR1 SGHVS, CDR2 FQNEAQ. With 1 base removed from V and 8 bases from J, the gap between germline ends came to 15 bases. The CDR3 covers 15 residues. CDR3 sequence: CASSLDARGSDEQFF. The DNA of the CDR3 is TGTGCCAGCAGCTTAGATGCCAGGGGTAGCGATGAGCAGTTCTTC.

This clonotype was counted between two and nine times. V usage is TRBV5-1 and J usage is TRBJ1-2, with 7 bases lining up with TRBD1. This CDR3 has 14 amino acids. V lost 4 bases, J lost 4 bases, and 7 bases stayed unmatched. Germline values: CDR1 SGHRS, CDR2 YFSETQ. CDR3 sequence: CASSPRDSSYGYTF. For the CDR3, the DNA is TGCGCCAGCAGCCCACGGGACAGCTCCTATGGCTACACCTTC. Looking up the rest from reference TRBV5-1 and TRBJ1-2 gives the full variable domain: KAGVTQTPRYLIKTRGQQVTLSCSPISGHRSVSWYQQTPGQGLQFLFEYFSETQRNKGNFPGRFSGRQFSNSRSEMNVSTLELGDSALYLCASSPRDSSYGYTFGSGTRLTVV.

In this sample, this clonotype turned up a few times. This chain's CDR3 is CASSRWGLRDDSYNEQFF. CDR3 nucleotide sequence: TGTGCCAGCAGCCGATGGGGGTTGCGGGACGACTCCTACAATGAGCAGTTCTTC. The rearrangement joins TRBV11-2 to TRBJ2-1, with a tentative D call TRBD2 (6 bases). V lost 5 bases, J lost 0 bases, and 20 bases lay in between. Looked up from germline, CDR1 is SGHAT and CDR2 is FQNNGV. The CDR3 sequence is 18 residues long.

This clonotype has more than one count but fewer than ten. This chain connects TRBV4-1 to TRBJ1-1, with no clear D. The CDR3 is 14 residues long. Deletions cut 0 bases from V and 5 bases from J, with 10 bases between. Germline V gene data show CDR1 as MGHRA and CDR2 as YSYEKL. For the CDR3, the DNA is TGCGCCAGCAGCCAAGATCGAGGAGGGACTGAAGCTTTCTTT. Encoded protein: CASSQDRGGTEAFF.

This chain uses TRBV11-2 with TRBJ2-1; D is perhaps TRBD1 or TRBD2 (5 bases each). Between the trimmed V and J ends, which lost 5 bases and 2 bases, there was a span of 16 bases. The germline gives CDR1 SGHAT, CDR2 FQNNGV. This CDR3 comprises 16 residues. CDR3 DNA: TGTGCCAGCAGCCCGGTCCGGGGCGCCGCCTACAATGAGCAGTTCTTC. Encoded protein: CASSPVRGAAYNEQFF.

This clonotype was observed at least ten times. This chain links TRBV5-1 with TRBJ2-5, with D possibly matching TRBD2 (5 bases). With 9 bases removed from V and 4 bases from J, the gap between germline ends came to 16 bases. The CDR3 is made up of 13 amino acids. Germline loops: CDR1 SGHRS, CDR2 YFSETQ. Written as DNA, the CDR3 is TGCGCCACCCGCGCAGCGGTTCGAGAGACCCAGTACTTC. Translation: CATRAAVRETQYF. Combining the CDR3 with reference TRBV5-1 and TRBJ2-5 gives the whole variable domain KAGVTQTPRYLIKTRGQQVTLSCSPISGHRSVSWYQQTPGQGLQFLFEYFSETQRNKGNFPGRFSGRQFSNSRSEMNVSTLELGDSALYLCATRAAVRETQYFGPGTRLLVL.

This clonotype was observed a few times. This chain joins TRBV4-2 and TRBJ1-5; 9 bases agree with TRBD1. V lost 0 bases to trimming and J lost 4 bases; unmatched junction nucleotides: 7. CDR3 length equals 17 residues. Germline V gene sequence: CDR1 LGHNA, CDR2 YNFKEQ. The CDR3 region is CASSQDNRDRANQPQHF. The DNA of the CDR3 is TGTGCCAGCAGCCAAGATAACCGGGACAGGGCTAATCAGCCCCAGCATTTT.

This clonotype showed up just a few times. The genes are TRBV13 and TRBJ2-1; 14 bases align to TRBD2. The germline CDR1 and CDR2 sequences are PRHDT and FYEKMQ (reference sequence). The CDR3 covers 15 residues. V was clipped by 5 bases and J by 9 bases; unmatched bases: 6. The chain's CDR3 is CASSPLGLAGAEQFF. CDR3 nucleotides: TGTGCCAGCAGCCCGCTGGGACTAGCGGGAGCTGAGCAGTTCTTC.

The table lists this clonotype with many counts. The J gene is TRBJ2-7, the V gene TRBV29-1; 8 positions match TRBD1. From germline, CDR1 is SQVTM and CDR2 ANQGSEA. After removal of 5 bases from V and 3 bases from J, the junction contained 9 bases not matched to a gene. The CDR3 is 14 amino acids. CDR3 DNA sequence: TGCAGCGTTCGTAAAACAGGGGGAGGCTACGAGCAGTACTTC. It encodes CSVRKTGGGYEQYF.

This clonotype has a handful of counts. The V and J genes are TRBV4-3 and TRBJ2-5; 14 bases are a match to TRBD2. With 4 bases clipped from V and 4 bases from J, the junction kept 2 bases outside the gene matches. CDR1 and CDR2 (germline): LGHNA, YSLEER. The CDR3 consists of 15 residues. The CDR3 loop reads CASSLGTSGGETQYF. The CDR3 DNA reads TGCGCCAGCAGCCTTGGGACTAGCGGGGGAGAGACCCAGTACTTC.

This clonotype was seen a handful of times. This chain uses TRBV7-2 with TRBJ2-7; D remains ambiguous. CDR3 length: 12 amino acids. Germline V CDR1 and CDR2: SGHTA, FQGNSA. Trimming stripped 4 bases from V and 4 bases from J, with 8 bases between. This chain's CDR3 is CASSSHTYEQYF. In DNA form, the CDR3 reads TGTGCCAGCAGCTCGCACACTTACGAGCAGTACTTC.

The sample holds a few counts of this clonotype. V and J are TRBV11-2 and TRBJ2-3; TRBD2 agrees at 10 bases. The junction had 10 bases not matched to a gene; V was cut back by 5 bases and J by 2 bases. This CDR3 contains 17 residues. Germline V gene sequence: CDR1 SGHAT, CDR2 FQNNGV. In DNA, the CDR3 is TGTGCCAGCAGCACAAGCGGGGGGGCCGCTGACACAGATACGCAGTATTTT. Encoded protein: CASSTSGGAADTDTQYF.

The J gene is TRBJ2-7, the V gene TRBV6-2 or TRBV6-3; TRBD1 matches 8 bases. V was pared by 2 bases and J by 5 bases, with 20 bases of the junction left unmatched. The CDR3 loop spans 19 amino acids. The germline gives CDR1 MNHEY, CDR2 SVGEGT. The CDR3, as DNA: TGTGCCAGCAGTTACCGCCGGGGGACAGGTCTTTACCTCGGCCACGAGCAGTACTTC. Its protein product is CASSYRRGTGLYLGHEQYF.

The rearrangement uses TRBV24-1 and TRBJ2-2, with D maybe TRBD1 (6 bases). From germline, CDR1 is KGHDR and CDR2 SFDVKD. This CDR3 spans 16 amino acids. The DNA for the CDR3 is TGTGGGGCCAGTGATACAGGGAAATCGAACACCGGGGAGCTGTTTTTT. Translated: CGASDTGKSNTGELFF.

This chain connects TRBV19 to TRBJ2-1; TRBD2 matches at 10 bases. CDR3 length equals 16 residues. Germline V gives CDR1 LNHDA, CDR2 SQIVND (reference sequence). V shed 6 bases and J 4 bases; nucleotides not matched to a gene: 9. The CDR3 DNA is TGTGCCAGTAGGGGGGGTAGGACTAGCGGATACAATGAGCAGTTCTTC. Translating gives CASRGGRTSGYNEQFF.

The chain has TRBV20-1 and TRBJ2-7, with D maybe TRBD1 (5 bases). The CDR3 has 12 residues. CDR1 DFQATT and CDR2 SNEGSKA come from the germline V gene (reference sequence). Between the trimmed V and J ends, which lost 5 bases and 3 bases, there was a span of 11 bases. The CDR3 is CSAHSDNYEQYF. The CDR3 nucleotides read TGCAGTGCTCATTCGGACAACTACGAGCAGTACTTC.

This chain's CDR3 is CAINQPQHF. CDR3 sequence (DNA): TGTGCCATAAATCAGCCCCAGCATTTT. The J gene is TRBJ1-5, the V gene TRBV10-3; D unresolved. Germline CDR1 and CDR2: ENHRY and SYGVKD. V was clipped by 9 bases and J by 4 bases, with 1 base between them. This CDR3 is 9 amino acids long.